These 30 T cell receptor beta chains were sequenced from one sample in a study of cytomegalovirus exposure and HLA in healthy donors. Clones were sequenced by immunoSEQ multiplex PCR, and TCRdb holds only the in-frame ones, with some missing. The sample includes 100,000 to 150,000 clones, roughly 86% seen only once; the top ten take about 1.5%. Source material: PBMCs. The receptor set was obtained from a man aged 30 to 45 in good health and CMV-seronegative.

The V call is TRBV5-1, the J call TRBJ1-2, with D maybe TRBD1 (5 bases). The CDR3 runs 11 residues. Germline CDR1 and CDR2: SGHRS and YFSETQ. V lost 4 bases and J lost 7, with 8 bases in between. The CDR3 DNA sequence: TGCGCCAGCAGCGGACATGTTGGCTACACCTTC. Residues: CASSGHVGYTF.

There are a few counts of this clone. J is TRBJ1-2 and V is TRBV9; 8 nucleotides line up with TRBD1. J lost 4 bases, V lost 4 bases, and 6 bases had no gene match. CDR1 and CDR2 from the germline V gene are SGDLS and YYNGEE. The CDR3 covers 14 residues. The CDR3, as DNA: TGTGCCAGCAGCCCAGGACAGGGAAGCTATGGCTACACCTTC. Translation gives CASSPGQGSYGYTF.

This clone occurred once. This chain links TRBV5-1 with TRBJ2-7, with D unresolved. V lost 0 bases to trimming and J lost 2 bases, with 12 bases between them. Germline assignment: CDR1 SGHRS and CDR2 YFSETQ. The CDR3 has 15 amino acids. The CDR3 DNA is TGCGCCAGCAGCTTGGAACTAACGGAACCCTACGAGCAGTACTTC. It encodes CASSLELTEPYEQYF. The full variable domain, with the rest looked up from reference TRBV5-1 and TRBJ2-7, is KAGVTQTPRYLIKTRGQQVTLSCSPISGHRSVSWYQQTPGQGLQFLFEYFSETQRNKGNFPGRFSGRQFSNSRSEMNVSTLELGDSALYLCASSLELTEPYEQYFGPGTRLTVT.

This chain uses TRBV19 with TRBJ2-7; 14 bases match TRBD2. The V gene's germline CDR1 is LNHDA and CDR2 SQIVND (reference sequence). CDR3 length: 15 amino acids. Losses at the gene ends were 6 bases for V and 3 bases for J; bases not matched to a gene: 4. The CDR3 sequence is CASSGTSGSYYEQYF. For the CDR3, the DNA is TGTGCCAGTAGCGGGACTAGCGGGAGTTACTACGAGCAGTACTTC.

DNA of the CDR3: TGTGCCAGCAGTGAGGCAGGGGGCGCGTTTGGCTACACCTTC. It codes for CASSEAGGAFGYTF. This sequence joins TRBV6-1 and TRBJ1-2; 8 bases fit TRBD1. Germline trimming cut 3 bases from V and 7 bases from J; bases unmatched to any gene: 7. The CDR3 runs 14 residues. Germline values: CDR1 MNHNS, CDR2 SASEGT.

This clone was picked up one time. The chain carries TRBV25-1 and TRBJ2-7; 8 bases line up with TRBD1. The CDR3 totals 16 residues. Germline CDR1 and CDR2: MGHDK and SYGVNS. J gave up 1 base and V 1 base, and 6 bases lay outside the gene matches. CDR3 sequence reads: CASSESGTGGSYEQYF. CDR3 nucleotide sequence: TGTGCCAGCAGTGAATCCGGGACAGGTGGATCCTACGAGCAGTACTTC.

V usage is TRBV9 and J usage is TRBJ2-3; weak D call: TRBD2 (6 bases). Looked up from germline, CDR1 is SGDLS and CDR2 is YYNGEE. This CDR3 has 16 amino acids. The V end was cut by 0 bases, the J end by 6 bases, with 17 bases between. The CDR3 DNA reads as TGTGCCAGCAGCGTAGCAGAGCGGGTTATTGTCGATACGCAGTATTTT. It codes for CASSVAERVIVDTQYF.

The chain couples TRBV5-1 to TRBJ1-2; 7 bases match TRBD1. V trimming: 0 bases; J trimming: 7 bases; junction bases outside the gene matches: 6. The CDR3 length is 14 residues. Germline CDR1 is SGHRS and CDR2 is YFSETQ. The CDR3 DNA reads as TGCGCCAGCAGCTTGGCCAGGGGGTCGGGTGGCTACACCTTC. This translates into CASSLARGSGGYTF. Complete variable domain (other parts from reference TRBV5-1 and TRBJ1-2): KAGVTQTPRYLIKTRGQQVTLSCSPISGHRSVSWYQQTPGQGLQFLFEYFSETQRNKGNFPGRFSGRQFSNSRSEMNVSTLELGDSALYLCASSLARGSGGYTFGSGTRLTVV.

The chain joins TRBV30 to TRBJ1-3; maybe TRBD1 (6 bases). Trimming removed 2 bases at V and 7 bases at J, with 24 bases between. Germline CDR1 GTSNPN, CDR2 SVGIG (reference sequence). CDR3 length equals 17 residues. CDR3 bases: TGTGCCTGGAGTTTGTCGGTGACAGGACTCTGGATCAACACCATATATTTT. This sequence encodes CAWSLSVTGLWINTIYF. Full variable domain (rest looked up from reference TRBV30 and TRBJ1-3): SQTIHQWPATLVQPVGSPLSLECTVEGTSNPNLYWYRQAAGRGLQLLFYSVGIGQISSEVPQNLSASRPQDRQFILSSKKLLLSDSGFYLCAWSLSVTGLWINTIYFGEGSWLTVV.

The CDR3 loop is CASSMSVGLAGSYEQYF. CDR3 coding DNA: TGTGCCAGTAGTATGAGCGTGGGTCTAGCGGGGAGCTACGAGCAGTACTTC. The chain carries TRBV19 and TRBJ2-7, with 9 bases lining up with TRBD2. Unmatched junction bases numbered 12, after V lost 3 bases and J lost 3 bases. Germline V gene sequence: CDR1 LNHDA, CDR2 SQIVND (reference sequence). The CDR3 has 17 amino acids.

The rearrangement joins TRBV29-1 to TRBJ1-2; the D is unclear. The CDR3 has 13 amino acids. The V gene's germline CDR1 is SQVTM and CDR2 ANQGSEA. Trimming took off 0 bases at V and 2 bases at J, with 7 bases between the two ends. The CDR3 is CSVEDAENYGYTF. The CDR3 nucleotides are TGCAGCGTTGAAGATGCAGAAAACTATGGCTACACCTTC.

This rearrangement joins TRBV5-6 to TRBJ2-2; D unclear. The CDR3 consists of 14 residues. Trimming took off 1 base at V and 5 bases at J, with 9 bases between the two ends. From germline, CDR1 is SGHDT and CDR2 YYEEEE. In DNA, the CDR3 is TGTGCCAGCAGCTTGTTCCCGAGAACCGGGGAGCTGTTTTTT. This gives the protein CASSLFPRTGELFF.

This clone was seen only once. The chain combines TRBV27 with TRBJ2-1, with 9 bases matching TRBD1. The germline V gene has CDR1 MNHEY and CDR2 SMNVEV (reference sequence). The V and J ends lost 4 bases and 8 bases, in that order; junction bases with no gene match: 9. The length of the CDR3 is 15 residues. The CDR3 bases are TGTGCCAGCAGTTCCCCGGGACAGGGTTACGATGAGCAGTTCTTC. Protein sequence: CASSSPGQGYDEQFF.

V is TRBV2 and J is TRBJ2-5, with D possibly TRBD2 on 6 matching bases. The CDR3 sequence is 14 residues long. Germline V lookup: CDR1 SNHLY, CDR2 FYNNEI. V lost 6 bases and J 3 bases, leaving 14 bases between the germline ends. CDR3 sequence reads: CASSETSWEETQYF. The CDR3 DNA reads TGTGCCAGCAGCGAAACTAGCTGGGAAGAGACCCAGTACTTC.

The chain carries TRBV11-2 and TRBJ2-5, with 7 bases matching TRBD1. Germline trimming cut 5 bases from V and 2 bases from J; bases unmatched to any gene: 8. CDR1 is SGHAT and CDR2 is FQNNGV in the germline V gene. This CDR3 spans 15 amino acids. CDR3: CASSLRQGSQETQYF. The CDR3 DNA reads TGTGCCAGCAGCCTCCGACAGGGATCACAAGAGACCCAGTACTTC.

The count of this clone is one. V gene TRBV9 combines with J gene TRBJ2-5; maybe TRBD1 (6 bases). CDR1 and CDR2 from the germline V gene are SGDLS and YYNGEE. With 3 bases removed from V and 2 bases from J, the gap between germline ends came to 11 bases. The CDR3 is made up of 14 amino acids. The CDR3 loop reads CASSASGVQETQYF. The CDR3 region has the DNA TGTGCCAGCAGCGCCTCAGGGGTACAAGAGACCCAGTACTTC.

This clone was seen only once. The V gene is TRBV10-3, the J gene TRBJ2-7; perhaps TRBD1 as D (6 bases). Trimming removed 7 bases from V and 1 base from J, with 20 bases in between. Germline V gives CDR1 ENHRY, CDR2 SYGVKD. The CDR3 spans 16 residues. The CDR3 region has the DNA TGTGCCATCATGAGGTCTTACCGGGACAAATCCTACGAGCAGTACTTC. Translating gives CAIMRSYRDKSYEQYF.

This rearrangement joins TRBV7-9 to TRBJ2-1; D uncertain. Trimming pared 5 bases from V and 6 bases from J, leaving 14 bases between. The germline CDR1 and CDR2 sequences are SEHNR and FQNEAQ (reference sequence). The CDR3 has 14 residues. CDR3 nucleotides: TGTGCCAGCAGCGGGTCACGGGTTGTCAATGAGCAGTTCTTC. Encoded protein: CASSGSRVVNEQFF.

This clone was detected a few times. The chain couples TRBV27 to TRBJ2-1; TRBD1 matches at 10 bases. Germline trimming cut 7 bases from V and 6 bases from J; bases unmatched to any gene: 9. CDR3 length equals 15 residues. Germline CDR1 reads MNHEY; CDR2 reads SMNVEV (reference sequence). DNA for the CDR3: TGTGCCAGCAACCCCGGGACAGGGGAGAGCAATGAGCAGTTCTTC. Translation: CASNPGTGESNEQFF.

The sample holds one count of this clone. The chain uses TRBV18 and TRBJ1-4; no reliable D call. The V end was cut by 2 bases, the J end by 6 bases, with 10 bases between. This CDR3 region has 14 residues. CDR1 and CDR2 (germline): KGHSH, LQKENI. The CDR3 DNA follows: TGTGCCAGCTCACCAGGTCCCCAGTATGAAAAACTGTTTTTT. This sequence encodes CASSPGPQYEKLFF. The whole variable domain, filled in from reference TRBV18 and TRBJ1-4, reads NAGVMQNPRHLVRRRGQEARLRCSPMKGHSHVYWYRQLPEEGLKFMVYLQKENIIDESGMPKERFSAEFPKEGPSILRIQQVVRGDSAAYFCASSPGPQYEKLFFGSGTQLSVL.

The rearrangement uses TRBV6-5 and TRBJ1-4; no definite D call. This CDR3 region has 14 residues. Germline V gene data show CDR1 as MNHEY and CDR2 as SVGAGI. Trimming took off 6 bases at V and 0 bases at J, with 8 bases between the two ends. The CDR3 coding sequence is TGTGCCAGCAGGCGCGGCGCAACTAATGAAAAACTGTTTTTT. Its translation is CASRRGATNEKLFF.

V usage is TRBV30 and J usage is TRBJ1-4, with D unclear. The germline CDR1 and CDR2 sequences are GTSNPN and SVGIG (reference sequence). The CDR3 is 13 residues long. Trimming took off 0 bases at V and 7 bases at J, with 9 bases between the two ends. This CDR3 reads CAWSVLISEKLFF. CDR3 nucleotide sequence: TGTGCCTGGAGTGTGTTAATCAGTGAAAAACTGTTTTTT.

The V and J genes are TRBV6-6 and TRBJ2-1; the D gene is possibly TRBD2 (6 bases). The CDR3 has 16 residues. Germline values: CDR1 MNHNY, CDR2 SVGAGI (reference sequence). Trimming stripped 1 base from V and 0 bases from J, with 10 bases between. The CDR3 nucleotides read TGTGCCAGCAGTTACTTGCGCGGGAACTCCTACAATGAGCAGTTCTTC. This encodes CASSYLRGNSYNEQFF.

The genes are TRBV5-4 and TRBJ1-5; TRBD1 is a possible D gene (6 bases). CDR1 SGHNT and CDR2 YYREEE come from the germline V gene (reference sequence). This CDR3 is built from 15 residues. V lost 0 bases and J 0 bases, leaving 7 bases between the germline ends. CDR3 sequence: CASSLDRASNQPQHF. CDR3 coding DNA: TGTGCCAGCAGCTTGGACAGGGCTAGCAATCAGCCCCAGCATTTT.

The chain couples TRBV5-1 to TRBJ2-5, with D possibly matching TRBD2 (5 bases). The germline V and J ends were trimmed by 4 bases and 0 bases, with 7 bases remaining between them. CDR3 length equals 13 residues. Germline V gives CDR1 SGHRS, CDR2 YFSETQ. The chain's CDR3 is CASSPGYQETQYF. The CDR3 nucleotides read TGCGCCAGCAGCCCGGGGTACCAAGAGACCCAGTACTTC.

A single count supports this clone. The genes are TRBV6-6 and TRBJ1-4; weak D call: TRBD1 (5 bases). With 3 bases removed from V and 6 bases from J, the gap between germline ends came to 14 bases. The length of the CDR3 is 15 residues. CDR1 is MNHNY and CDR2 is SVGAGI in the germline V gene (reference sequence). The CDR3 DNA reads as TGTGCCAGCAGTTATGGTCGACAGAAGTATGAAAAACTGTTTTTT. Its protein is CASSYGRQKYEKLFF.

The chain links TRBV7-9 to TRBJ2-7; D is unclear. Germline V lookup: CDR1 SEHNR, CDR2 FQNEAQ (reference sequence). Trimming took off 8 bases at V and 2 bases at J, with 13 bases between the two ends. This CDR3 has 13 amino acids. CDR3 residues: CASEKARPYEQYF. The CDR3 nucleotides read TGTGCCAGCGAGAAAGCGAGGCCCTACGAGCAGTACTTC.

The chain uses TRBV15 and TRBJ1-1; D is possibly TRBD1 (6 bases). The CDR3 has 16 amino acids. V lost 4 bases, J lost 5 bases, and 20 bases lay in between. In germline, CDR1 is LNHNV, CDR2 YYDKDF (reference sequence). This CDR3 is CATSIDTLQGWTEAFF. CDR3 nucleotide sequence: TGTGCCACCAGCATCGATACCCTACAGGGTTGGACTGAAGCTTTCTTT.

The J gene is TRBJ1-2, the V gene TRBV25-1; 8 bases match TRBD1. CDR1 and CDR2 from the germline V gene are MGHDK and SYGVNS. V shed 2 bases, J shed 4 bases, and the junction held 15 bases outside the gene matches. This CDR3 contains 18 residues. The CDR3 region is CASSEVRDRGEPSYGYTF. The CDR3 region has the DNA TGTGCCAGCAGTGAAGTCCGAGACAGGGGTGAACCTAGCTATGGCTACACCTTC.

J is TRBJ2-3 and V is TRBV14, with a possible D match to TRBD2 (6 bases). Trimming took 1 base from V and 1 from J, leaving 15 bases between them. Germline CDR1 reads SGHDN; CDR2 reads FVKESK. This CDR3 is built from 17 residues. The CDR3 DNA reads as TGTGCCAGCAGCCAAGGTGCCGGAGGGATCCGCACAGATACGCAGTATTTT. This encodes CASSQGAGGIRTDTQYF.